One and the same sample provided the 23 T cell receptor beta chains below, sequenced in a study of T and B cells in COVID-19 patients (dated by TCRdb to about 2020). Genomic DNA extracted from blood, in amounts of 250-500 ng, served as the starting material for amplifying TRB repertoires. This sample was sequenced with an Illumina MiSeq. Multiplex PCR with BIOMED2 TRB-A/B primer pools was used to amplify the TRB rearrangements. Using fastp trimming at Q25 and MiXCR clonotype assembly, TCRdb reanalyzed the public sequencing data and kept in-frame beta chains. Each entry merges the rows of one CDR3 protein and shows their most common DNA and genes. The table for this sample lists 3,500 to 4,500 distinct CDR3 sequences; roughly 24% of them were counted only once. Roughly a fifth of the sample belongs to the ten largest clones. The sample consisted of blood. The receptor source for this set is a human donor with active COVID-19.

V usage is TRBV19 and J usage is TRBJ2-7; TRBD2 aligns across 13 bases. Germline-derived CDR1 and CDR2 are LNHDA and SQIVND (reference sequence). This CDR3 comprises 16 residues. After removal of 5 bases from V and 0 bases from J, the junction contained 4 bases not matched to a gene. The CDR3 nucleotides are TGTGCCAGTAGTGGGGGACTAGCGGGGAGCTCCTACGAGCAGTACTTC. This sequence encodes CASSGGLAGSSYEQYF.

This clonotype occurred a few times. The V call is TRBV19, the J call TRBJ2-1; 13 bases are shared with TRBD2. Germline V gene lookup returns CDR1 LNHDA and CDR2 SQIVND (reference sequence). V was pared by 3 bases and J by 4 bases, with 0 bases of the junction left unmatched. The CDR3 loop spans 15 amino acids. DNA of the CDR3: TGTGCCAGTAGTATGGGACTAGCGGGGTACAATGAGCAGTTCTTC. It is translated as CASSMGLAGYNEQFF.

This clonotype is categorized as medium-sized (0.01 to 0.1%). J is TRBJ2-5 and V is TRBV10-3, with 8 positions matching TRBD2. The V gene's germline CDR1 is ENHRY and CDR2 SYGVKD. The CDR3 spans 16 residues. The V gene end was trimmed by 2 bases and the J gene end by 1 base; junction bases not matched to a gene: 6. The DNA of the CDR3 is TGTGCCATCAGTGAGGGTAAACTAGCGGCCCAAGAGACCCAGTACTTC. This gives the protein CAISEGKLAAQETQYF.

The chain employs TRBV14 and TRBJ2-1; D unclear. Trimming pared 4 bases from V and 8 bases from J, leaving 18 bases between. This CDR3 region has 15 residues. Germline values: CDR1 SGHDN, CDR2 FVKESK. The CDR3 DNA follows: TGTGCCAGCAGCCGACTTACCCGGAGCAGCGATGAGCAGTTCTTC. Translating it yields CASSRLTRSSDEQFF.

This clonotype is medium-sized by share. The V gene is TRBV5-6, the J gene TRBJ1-4; D remains unclear. The CDR3 consists of 16 residues. V gave up 0 bases and J gave up 7 bases, with 16 bases separating them. The germline V gene has CDR1 SGHDT and CDR2 YYEEEE. The CDR3 loop is CASSLGTVEGPEKLFF. The CDR3 DNA is TGTGCCAGCAGCTTGGGAACAGTTGAGGGTCCTGAAAAACTGTTTTTT.

By sample fraction, this clonotype is medium-sized. This chain links TRBV6-5 with TRBJ2-2, with 14 bases identical to TRBD2. Per germline, CDR1 MNHEY and CDR2 SVGAGI. CDR3 length: 16 residues. V lost 6 bases to trimming and J lost 7 bases; unmatched junction nucleotides: 7. CDR3 nucleotide sequence: TGTGCCAGCAGGCGGACTAGCGGGAGGAAAGACGGGGAGCTGTTTTTT. It is translated as CASRRTSGRKDGELFF.

The table lists this clonotype with many counts. J is TRBJ1-1 and V is TRBV12-3 or TRBV12-4; 10 bases are shared with TRBD1. V lost 7 bases, J lost 7 bases, and 9 bases stayed unmatched. The CDR3 has 14 amino acids. The CDR3, as DNA: TGTGCCAGCACCGGGACAGGGGTTAATAATGAAGCTTTCTTT. Translated, it gives CASTGTGVNNEAFF.

This clonotype was counted only a few times. This chain connects TRBV20-1 to TRBJ2-1; D uncertain. Per germline, CDR1 DFQATT and CDR2 SNEGSKA (reference sequence). V gave up 4 bases and J gave up 5 bases, with 12 bases separating them. CDR3 size: 13 residues. CDR3 residues: CSATCPPHNEQFF. The CDR3 nucleotides are TGCAGTGCTACATGTCCGCCTCACAATGAGCAGTTCTTC.

This clonotype is labeled medium-sized (0.01 to 0.1%). V usage is TRBV5-6 and J usage is TRBJ2-7, with D perhaps TRBD2 (5 bases). V lost 0 bases and J lost 6, with 7 bases in between. The CDR3 runs 12 residues. Germline CDR1 SGHDT, CDR2 YYEEEE. CDR3 DNA sequence: TGTGCCAGCAGCTTGGAGGCGGGCGAGCAGTACTTC. This codes for CASSLEAGEQYF.

V is TRBV6-2 or TRBV6-3 and J is TRBJ2-1; D is possibly TRBD1 (6 bases). Trimming cost V 6 bases and J 9 bases, with 18 bases left between them. Germline lookup yields CDR1 MNHEY and CDR2 SVGEGT. There are 14 residues in the CDR3. This CDR3 is CASRAVPTGLEQFF. The CDR3 DNA sequence: TGTGCCAGCAGGGCGGTTCCCACAGGGCTTGAGCAGTTCTTC.

The chain couples TRBV5-1 to TRBJ1-1; D perhaps matches TRBD1 (6 bases). Germline loops: CDR1 SGHRS, CDR2 YFSETQ. V lost 1 base to trimming and J lost 7 bases, with 11 bases between them. This CDR3 contains 13 residues. CDR3 region: CASSLPRGVEAFF. DNA for the CDR3: TGCGCCAGCAGCTTGCCCAGGGGAGTTGAAGCTTTCTTT.

The J gene is TRBJ1-4, the V gene TRBV29-1; D is undetermined. Germline CDR1 SQVTM, CDR2 ANQGSEA. The CDR3 consists of 13 residues. V shed 4 bases and J shed 2 bases, with 8 bases lying between them. The CDR3 nucleotides are TGCAGCGTTGCGGGAGGTACTAATGAAAAACTGTTTTTT. The encoded protein is CSVAGGTNEKLFF.

By share, this clonotype ranks as medium-sized (0.01 to 0.1%). The rearrangement joins TRBV19 to TRBJ1-5, with TRBD1 matching 7 bases. This CDR3 comprises 16 residues. Germline CDR1 LNHDA, CDR2 SQIVND (reference sequence). The J segment lost 1 base and the V segment lost 5 bases, leaving 8 bases of the junction unmatched. CDR3 DNA sequence: TGTGCCAGTAGTGCCCGGGACAGTAAAAGCAATCAGCCCCAGCATTTT. This codes for CASSARDSKSNQPQHF.

This clonotype has only a few counts. The chain has TRBV24-1 and TRBJ1-1; weak D call: TRBD1 (6 bases). V lost 2 bases to trimming and J lost 1 base, with 13 bases between them. The germline V gene encodes CDR1 KGHDR and CDR2 SFDVKD. CDR3 size: 16 residues. CDR3 in amino acids: CATSDSQGLGNTEAFF. CDR3 bases: TGTGCCACCAGTGATTCCCAGGGGTTGGGGAACACTGAAGCTTTCTTT.

The chain employs TRBV19 and TRBJ2-1; TRBD2 aligns across 12 bases. Germline values: CDR1 LNHDA, CDR2 SQIVND (reference sequence). The CDR3 is 18 residues long. V was pared by 5 bases and J by 4 bases, with 12 bases of the junction left unmatched. The CDR3 DNA follows: TGTGCCAGTAGTGCGAGCGGACTAGCGGGAATACCGTACAATGAGCAGTTCTTC. Translation gives CASSASGLAGIPYNEQFF.

This clonotype was counted only a few times. The V gene is TRBV20-1, the J gene TRBJ2-6, with a weak D call TRBD2 (6 bases). CDR1 and CDR2 from the germline V gene are DFQATT and SNEGSKA (reference sequence). The CDR3 sequence is 17 residues long. V lost 5 bases to trimming and J lost 0 bases, with 17 bases between them. The CDR3 loop is CSAGGTEVYSGANVLTF. The CDR3 nucleotides are TGCAGTGCTGGAGGGACCGAAGTTTACTCTGGGGCCAACGTCCTGACTTTC.

V usage is TRBV6-4 and J usage is TRBJ1-2; D gene unclear. V was cut by 2 bases and J by 6 bases, with 22 bases left in between. The CDR3 runs to 17 residues. The germline CDR1 and CDR2 sequences are MRHNA and SNTAGT. The chain's CDR3 is CASSDRNNSSSRHGYTF. CDR3 nucleotides: TGTGCCAGCAGTGACCGTAATAACTCCTCTAGCCGCCATGGCTACACCTTC.

Comment on this clonotype: An end of the junction does not agree with germline; a read error may underlie this. The chain joins TRBV6-1 to TRBJ2-4; 10 positions match TRBD2. The CDR3 totals 15 residues. Germline CDR1 MNHNS, CDR2 SASEGT. For the CDR3, the DNA is TGTGCCAGCAGTAAAGCGGGGGGGGTGAGGTACATTCAGTACTTC. It encodes CASSKAGGVRYIQYF.

This clonotype is categorized as large. The chain employs TRBV15 and TRBJ2-3, with TRBD1 identical over 8 bases. With V trimmed by 6 bases and J by 5 bases, 4 bases remained unmatched. The CDR3 runs to 13 residues. Germline loops: CDR1 LNHNV, CDR2 YYDKDF (reference sequence). CDR3 loop: CATSGQGLDTQYF. The CDR3 DNA reads TGTGCCACCAGTGGACAGGGACTAGATACGCAGTATTTT.

By frequency in the sample, this clonotype is medium-sized. The CDR3 here is CASSQGAGGGPGYTF. CDR3 in DNA: TGTGCCAGCAGTCAAGGGGCAGGGGGAGGTCCTGGCTACACCTTC. This sequence joins TRBV12-3 or TRBV12-4 and TRBJ1-2; TRBD1 matches 7 bases. Trimming cost V 5 bases and J 7 bases; bases outside gene matches: 13. CDR3 length: 15 amino acids.

A few counts support this clonotype. The chain has TRBV5-1 and TRBJ1-6; 9 bases are a match to TRBD1. J was trimmed by 8 bases and V by 0 bases; bases with no gene match: 6. Per germline, CDR1 SGHRS and CDR2 YFSETQ. This CDR3 contains 16 residues. The DNA for the CDR3 is TGCGCCAGCAGCTTGGGACAGGGGGATTCCCATTCACCCCTCCACTTT. It is translated as CASSLGQGDSHSPLHF. Combining the CDR3 with reference TRBV5-1 and TRBJ1-6 gives the whole variable domain KAGVTQTPRYLIKTRGQQVTLSCSPISGHRSVSWYQQTPGQGLQFLFEYFSETQRNKGNFPGRFSGRQFSNSRSEMNVSTLELGDSALYLCASSLGQGDSHSPLHFGNGTRLTVT.

This clonotype is large. The chain recombines TRBV29-1 with TRBJ2-7; D is undetermined. V was cut by 7 bases and J by 3 bases, with 16 bases left in between. Germline V gene data show CDR1 as SQVTM and CDR2 as ANQGSEA. The CDR3 runs to 13 residues. The CDR3 region is CSAGSRRSYEQYF. The CDR3 nucleotides are TGCAGCGCTGGATCTCGGCGGAGCTACGAGCAGTACTTC.

V and J are TRBV11-2 and TRBJ2-7; TRBD2 aligns across 8 bases. J was trimmed by 3 bases and V by 3 bases; bases with no gene match: 1. From germline, CDR1 is SGHAT and CDR2 FQNNGV. This CDR3 spans 13 amino acids. The CDR3 DNA reads as TGTGCCAGCAGCTTCGGGGGGGGCTACGAGCAGTACTTC. It translates to CASSFGGGYEQYF. Drawing the rest from reference TRBV11-2 and TRBJ2-7, the complete variable domain is EAGVAQSPRYKIIEKRQSVAFWCNPISGHATLYWYQQILGQGPKLLIQFQNNGVVDDSQLPKDRFSAERLKGVDSTLKIQPAKLEDSAVYLCASSFGGGYEQYFGPGTRLTVT.